The rows below give T cell receptor beta chains drawn from one sample of a study of a mutant IDH1 vaccine in newly diagnosed glioma. No antigen has been identified for these receptors. Here immunoSEQ multiplex PCR was the method, and the copy in TCRdb shows in-frame clones only, minus some. The table lists tens of thousands of clones, almost 65% of them singletons. This specimen consisted of peripheral blood mononuclear cells (PBMCs), obtained from a glioma patient whose treatment included an IDH1 peptide vaccine. These TCRs come from a man aged 40-50 years with glioma. Some clones in this sample may be carry-over from other donors' samples. CDR3s include the opening cysteine and the closing phenylalanine or tryptophan. The D gene is left open where the match is weak. Some rows have no size entry. The others give once, few or many, or a class for an expanded clone.

clone_size | j_call | v_call | d_call | cdr3_aa | cdr3_nt
NA | TRBJ2-3 | TRBV6-5 | NA | CASSYVGASTDTQYF | TGTGCCAGCAGTTACGTTGGAGCTAGCACAGATACGCAGTATTTT
few | TRBJ2-7 | TRBV4-1 | NA | CASSHPTRSYEQYF | TGCGCCAGCAGCCATCCGACGAGATCCTACGAGCAGTACTTC
NA | TRBJ1-5 | TRBV6-6 | NA | CASSIDRNQPQHF | TGTGCCAGCAGTATAGACAGAAATCAGCCCCAGCATTTT
NA | TRBJ1-2 | TRBV18 | TRBD1 | CASSPDRGRNYGYTF | TGTGCCAGCTCACCGGACAGGGGGCGTAACTATGGCTACACCTTC
NA | TRBJ1-4 | TRBV6-6 | TRBD1 | CASSYSVQGGHEKLFF | TGTGCCAGCAGTTACTCGGTCCAGGGGGGCCATGAAAAACTGTTTTTT
once | TRBJ2-2 | TRBV7-7 | NA | CASSLLGSGTGELFF | TGTGCCAGCAGCTTACTGGGGTCCGGCACCGGGGAGCTGTTTTTT
NA | TRBJ2-2 | TRBV5-1 | TRBD1 | CASSFLDRDTGELFF | TGCGCCAGCAGCTTCCTTGACAGGGACACCGGGGAGCTGTTTTTT
NA | TRBJ1-1 | TRBV5-1 | NA | CASSAGGSSTEAFF | TGCGCCAGCAGCGCAGGAGGGAGCAGCACTGAAGCTTTCTTT
once | TRBJ1-1 | TRBV2 | NA | CASSGWQGKTEAFF | TGTGCCAGCAGTGGATGGCAGGGAAAGACTGAAGCTTTCTTT
NA | TRBJ2-5 | TRBV5-1 | NA | CASSGGPQETQYF | TGCGCCAGCAGCGGGGGACCGCAAGAGACCCAGTACTTC
NA | TRBJ2-5 | TRBV14 | NA | CASSQSRSQETQYF | TGTGCCAGCAGCCAATCCAGGAGCCAAGAGACCCAGTACTTC
NA | TRBJ2-6 | TRBV7-8 | TRBD1 | CASSHYRGSRSGANVLTF | TGTGCCAGCAGCCACTACAGGGGCAGTCGCTCTGGGGCCAACGTCCTGACTTTC
NA | TRBJ1-6 | TRBV9 | TRBD1 | CASSVALGQGDSPLHF | TGTGCCAGCAGCGTAGCGCTGGGACAGGGGGATTCACCCCTCCACTTT
few | TRBJ1-6 | TRBV27 | NA | CASSLGGDMSPLHF | TGTGCCAGCAGTCTGGGGGGTGATATGTCACCCCTCCACTTT
NA | TRBJ1-1 | TRBV5-4 | TRBD1 | CASSPLGGQINTEAFF | TGTGCCAGCAGCCCACTGGGGGGACAGATCAACACTGAAGCTTTCTTT
NA | TRBJ2-7 | TRBV2 | NA | CASSGERASEQYF | TGTGCCAGCAGTGGGGAACGGGCCTCTGAGCAGTACTTC
NA | TRBJ1-2 | TRBV29-1 | TRBD1 | CSVAQGTGYGYTF | TGCAGCGTCGCACAGGGGACGGGCTATGGCTACACCTTC
medium-sized | TRBJ1-2 | TRBV19 | NA | CASRGTGSYGYTF | TGTGCCAGTAGGGGTACAGGGAGCTATGGCTACACCTTC
NA | TRBJ1-3 | TRBV10-1 | NA | CASSEPGGNTIYF | TGCGCCAGCAGTGAGCCCGGGGGAAACACCATATATTTT
few | TRBJ1-5 | TRBV5-4 | NA | CASSFGGYSNQPQHF | TGTGCCAGCAGCTTTGGCGGATATAGCAATCAGCCCCAGCATTTT
once | TRBJ1-5 | TRBV19 | NA | CASSIGTQPQHF | TGTGCCAGTAGTATAGGGACTCAGCCCCAGCATTTT
NA | TRBJ2-2 | TRBV10-2 | TRBD2 | CASSDLAGANTGELFF | TGCGCCAGCAGTGATTTAGCGGGGGCCAACACCGGGGAGCTGTTTTTT
few | TRBJ2-5 | TRBV5-1 | TRBD2 | CASSLAGGADLETQYF | TGCGCCAGCAGCTTGGCCGGGGGGGCGGATCTCGAGACCCAGTACTTC
NA | TRBJ2-5 | TRBV19 | NA | CASSTLRVKETQYF | TGTGCCAGTAGTACCCTCAGGGTAAAGGAGACCCAGTACTTC
NA | TRBJ2-7 | TRBV9 | TRBD2 | CASSATSGGAYEQYF | TGTGCCAGCAGCGCGACTAGCGGGGGTGCCTACGAGCAGTACTTC
NA | TRBJ1-1 | TRBV5-6 | NA | CASSLTEMNTEAFF | TGTGCCAGCAGCTTGACAGAAATGAACACTGAAGCTTTCTTT
NA | TRBJ2-1 | TRBV10-3 | NA | CAISERGARDEQFF | TGTGCCATCAGTGAGCGGGGGGCTCGGGATGAGCAGTTCTTC
NA | TRBJ2-3 | TRBV4-1 | TRBD1 | CASSQEMDRDTDTQYF | TGCGCCAGCAGCCAAGAGATGGACAGGGACACAGATACGCAGTATTTT
NA | TRBJ1-1 | TRBV18 | TRBD1 | CASSAVTGRNTEAFF | TGTGCCAGCTCAGCGGTGACAGGGCGGAACACTGAAGCTTTCTTT
NA | TRBJ1-1 | TRBV19 | NA | CASSPVAGHAEAFF | TGTGCCAGTAGCCCGGTCGCGGGGCACGCTGAAGCTTTCTTT
NA | TRBJ1-5 | TRBV2 | TRBD1 | CASSGPRGSHQPQHF | TGTGCCAGCAGTGGTCCCAGGGGGTCTCATCAGCCCCAGCATTTT
NA | TRBJ1-1 | TRBV5-3 | NA | CARSLERRDTEAFF | TGTGCCAGAAGCTTGGAACGGAGGGACACTGAAGCTTTCTTT
few | TRBJ1-6 | TRBV2 | NA | CASSESGGSGTGISPLHF | TGTGCCAGCAGTGAATCGGGTGGGTCAGGAACTGGGATTTCACCCCTCCACTTT
NA | TRBJ2-7 | TRBV4-1 | TRBD2 | CASSQERGLAGAYEQYF | TGCGCCAGCAGCCAAGAAAGGGGACTAGCGGGTGCCTACGAGCAGTACTTC
NA | TRBJ2-7 | TRBV7-2 | NA | CASSLGVSYEQYF | TGTGCCAGCAGCTTAGGCGTATCCTACGAGCAGTACTTC
few | TRBJ2-3 | TRBV5-4 | TRBD2 | CASSLPGLAGGTDTQYF | TGTGCCAGCAGCTTACCGGGACTAGCGGGGGGCACAGATACGCAGTATTTT
NA | TRBJ2-7 | TRBV19 | TRBD2 | CASSFKFPTSGVYEQYF | TGTGCCAGTAGTTTCAAATTCCCCACTAGCGGGGTATACGAGCAGTACTTC
NA | TRBJ2-5 | TRBV6-5 | TRBD2 | CAASSGGAGEETQYF | TGTGCCGCATCTAGCGGGGGGGCTGGGGAAGAGACCCAGTACTTC
NA | TRBJ1-2 | TRBV6-1 | TRBD1 | CASSGPLTGGSYGYTF | TGTGCCAGCAGTGGACCCCTGACAGGGGGCTCTTATGGCTACACCTTC
NA | TRBJ1-2 | TRBV27 | NA | CASRSTGGGNYGYTF | TGTGCCAGCAGGTCTACTGGGGGGGGGAACTATGGCTACACCTTC
few | TRBJ2-7 | TRBV6-1 | TRBD1 | CASTTPGTGVYEQYF | TGTGCCAGCACCACTCCCGGGACAGGGGTCTACGAGCAGTACTTC
NA | TRBJ2-3 | TRBV2 | TRBD2 | CASSEVPRGGDTQYF | TGTGCCAGCAGTGAAGTCCCGCGGGGGGGGGATACGCAGTATTTT
NA | TRBJ2-1 | TRBV4-1 | TRBD1 | CASSQDPGQLYNEQFF | TGCGCCAGCAGCCAAGACCCGGGACAGCTCTACAATGAGCAGTTCTTC
few | TRBJ2-7 | TRBV11-2 | NA | CASSLDPGMWEQYF | TGTGCCAGCAGCTTAGATCCAGGGATGTGGGAGCAGTACTTC
NA | TRBJ1-2 | TRBV6-6 | NA | CASSYREGRSNYGYTF | TGTGCCAGCAGTTACAGAGAGGGACGGTCCAACTATGGCTACACCTTC
NA | TRBJ1-2 | TRBV30 | TRBD1 | CAWRGTGVLGGYTF | TGTGCCTGGAGGGGTACAGGGGTATTGGGTGGCTACACCTTC